This T cell receptor beta chain was captured by sequencing in a study of technical replicates of blood from a handful of donors. The table came from immunoSEQ multiplex PCR; TCRdb's copy has only in-frame clones and leaves some out. This table has tens of thousands of clones, 94% appearing once. Sequenced: T cells isolated from PBMCs. The TCR sequence derives from a human donor in good health.

CDR3 region: CASSPVYKETQYF. CDR3 coding DNA: TGTGCCAGCAGCCCCGTGTATAAAGAGACCCAGTACTTC. The genes are TRBV6-5 and TRBJ2-5; D unresolved. The CDR3 contains 13 residues. V lost 6 bases, J lost 3 bases, and 11 bases lay in between. Germline loops: CDR1 MNHEY, CDR2 SVGAGI.